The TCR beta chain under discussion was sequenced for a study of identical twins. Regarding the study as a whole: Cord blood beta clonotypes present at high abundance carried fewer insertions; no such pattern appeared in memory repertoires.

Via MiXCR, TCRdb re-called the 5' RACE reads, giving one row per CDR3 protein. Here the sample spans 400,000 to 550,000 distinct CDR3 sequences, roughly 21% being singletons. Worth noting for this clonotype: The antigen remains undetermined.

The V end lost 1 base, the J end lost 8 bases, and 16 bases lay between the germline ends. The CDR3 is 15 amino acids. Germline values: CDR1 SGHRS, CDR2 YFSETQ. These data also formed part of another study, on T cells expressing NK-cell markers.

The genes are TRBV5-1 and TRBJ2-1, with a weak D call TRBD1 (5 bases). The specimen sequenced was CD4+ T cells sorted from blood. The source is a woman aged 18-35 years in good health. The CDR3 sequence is CASSLNPQGSDEQFF. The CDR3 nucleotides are TGCGCCAGCAGCTTGAATCCCCAGGGTTCCGATGAGCAGTTCTTC. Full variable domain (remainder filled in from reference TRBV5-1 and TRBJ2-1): KAGVTQTPRYLIKTRGQQVTLSCSPISGHRSVSWYQQTPGQGLQFLFEYFSETQRNKGNFPGRFSGRQFSNSRSEMNVSTLELGDSALYLCASSLNPQGSDEQFFGPGTRLTVL.